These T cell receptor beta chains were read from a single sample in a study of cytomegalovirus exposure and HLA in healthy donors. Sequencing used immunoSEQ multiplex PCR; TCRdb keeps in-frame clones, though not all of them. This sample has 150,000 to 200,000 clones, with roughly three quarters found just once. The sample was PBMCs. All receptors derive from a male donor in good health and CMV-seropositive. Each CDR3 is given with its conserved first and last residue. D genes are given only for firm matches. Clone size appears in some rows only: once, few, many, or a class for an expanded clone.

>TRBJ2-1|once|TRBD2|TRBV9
CASSEGRLAGIYNEQFF
TGTGCCAGCAGCGAGGGGAGGCTAGCGGGGATCTACAATGAGCAGTTCTTC
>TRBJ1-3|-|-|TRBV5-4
CASSLQDSSGNTIYF
TGTGCCAGCAGCTTACAGGACAGCTCTGGAAACACCATATATTTT
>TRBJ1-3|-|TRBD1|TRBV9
CASSVGPGTGSGNTIYF
TGTGCCAGCAGCGTAGGCCCGGGGACAGGCTCTGGAAACACCATATATTTT
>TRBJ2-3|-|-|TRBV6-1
CASSEAHRGSGDTQYF
TGTGCCAGCAGTGAAGCGCATCGGGGGTCGGGAGATACGCAGTATTTT
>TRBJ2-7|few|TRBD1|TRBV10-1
CASRLQGNYEQYF
TGCGCCAGCAGGCTACAGGGGAACTACGAGCAGTACTTC
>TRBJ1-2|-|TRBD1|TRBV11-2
CASSSRTGSNNYGYTF
TGTGCCAGCAGCTCGCGGACAGGATCTAACAACTATGGCTACACCTTC
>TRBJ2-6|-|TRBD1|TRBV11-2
CASSLGLGQGSSGANVLTF
TGTGCCAGCAGCTTAGGACTAGGACAGGGATCCTCTGGGGCCAACGTCCTGACTTTC
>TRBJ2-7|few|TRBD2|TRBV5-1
CASSLDAAGGSTYEQYF
TGCGCCAGCAGCTTAGATGCGGCGGGGGGGTCTACCTACGAGCAGTACTTC
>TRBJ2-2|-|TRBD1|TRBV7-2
CASSLIRGPLNTGELFF
TGTGCCAGCAGCCTTATCAGGGGGCCTTTGAACACCGGGGAGCTGTTTTTT
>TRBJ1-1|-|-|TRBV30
CAWKSSMNTEAFF
TGTGCCTGGAAGTCTTCTATGAACACTGAAGCTTTCTTT
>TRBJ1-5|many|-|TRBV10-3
CATSGTNQPQHF
TGTGCCACGTCAGGTACCAATCAGCCCCAGCATTTT
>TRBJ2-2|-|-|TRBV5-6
CASNGLAGTGELFF
TGTGCCAGCAACGGGTTGGCGGGCACCGGGGAGCTGTTTTTT
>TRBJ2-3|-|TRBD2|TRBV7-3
CASSLSHPSGVPDTQYF
TGTGCCAGCAGCTTAAGTCATCCTAGCGGGGTCCCAGATACGCAGTATTTT
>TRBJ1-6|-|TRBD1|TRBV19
CASSMAGGSPLHF
TGTGCCAGTAGTATGGCAGGGGGTTCACCCCTCCACTTT
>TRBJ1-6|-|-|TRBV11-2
CASSLRPADYNSPLHF
TGTGCCAGCAGCTTAAGGCCGGCGGACTATAATTCACCCCTCCACTTT
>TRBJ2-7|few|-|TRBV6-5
CASSYSNCEQYF
TGTGCCAGCAGTTACTCGAACTGCGAGCAGTACTTC
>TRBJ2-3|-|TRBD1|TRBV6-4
CASSEHPGTVPDTQYF
TGTGCCAGCAGTGAGCATCCCGGGACAGTCCCAGATACGCAGTATTTT
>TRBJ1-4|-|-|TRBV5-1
CASSLGRTEIEKLFF
TGCGCCAGCAGCTTGGGGAGGACAGAAATAGAAAAACTGTTTTTT
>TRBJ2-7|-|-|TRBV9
CASSVVAETSYEQYF
TGTGCCAGCAGCGTAGTGGCGGAAACCTCCTACGAGCAGTACTTC
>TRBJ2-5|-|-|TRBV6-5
CASSYRGGWTRETQYF
TGTGCCAGCAGTTACCGAGGCGGCTGGACTCGGGAGACCCAGTACTTC
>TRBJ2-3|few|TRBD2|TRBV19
CASSITGGAFDTQYF
TGTGCCAGTAGTATCACCGGGGGGGCCTTCGATACGCAGTATTTT
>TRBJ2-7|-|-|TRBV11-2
CASSFWRGSVYEQYF
TGTGCCAGCAGCTTTTGGAGGGGTTCCGTCTACGAGCAGTACTTC
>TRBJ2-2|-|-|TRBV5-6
CASSLWQGGTGELFF
TGTGCCAGCAGCTTGTGGCAGGGAGGAACCGGGGAGCTGTTTTTT
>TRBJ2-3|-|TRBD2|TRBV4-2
CASSRMGTSGVSDTQYF
TGTGCCAGCAGCCGAATGGGGACTAGCGGGGTGTCAGATACGCAGTATTTT
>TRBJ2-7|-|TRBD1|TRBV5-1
CASSLGTGGYEQYF
TGCGCCAGCAGCTTGGGGACAGGGGGTTACGAGCAGTACTTC
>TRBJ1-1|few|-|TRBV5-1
CASSLRGFGEAFF
TGCGCCAGCAGCTTGAGAGGATTCGGTGAAGCTTTCTTT
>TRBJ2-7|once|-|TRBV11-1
CASSAIPGREQYF
TGTGCCAGCAGCGCCATACCAGGCCGAGAGCAGTACTTC
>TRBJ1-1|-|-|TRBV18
CASSVQGRTEAFF
TGTGCCAGCTCCGTACAGGGAAGGACTGAAGCTTTCTTT
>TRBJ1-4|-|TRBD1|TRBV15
CATRVTGTANEKLFF
TGTGCCACCAGAGTGACCGGGACAGCTAATGAAAAACTGTTTTTT
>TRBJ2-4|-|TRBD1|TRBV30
CAWSVQGLENIQYF
TGTGCCTGGAGTGTACAGGGGTTAGAAAACATTCAGTACTTC
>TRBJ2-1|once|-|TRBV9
CASSGDSSSYNEQFF
TGTGCCAGCAGCGGAGACTCCAGCTCCTACAATGAGCAGTTCTTC
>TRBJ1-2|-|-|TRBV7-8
CASSLARGPGYGYTF
TGTGCCAGCAGCTTAGCGAGAGGGCCTGGCTATGGCTACACCTTC
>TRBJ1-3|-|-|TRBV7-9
CASSLGVWGHGNTIYF
TGTGCCAGCAGCTTAGGGGTTTGGGGGCATGGAAACACCATATATTTT
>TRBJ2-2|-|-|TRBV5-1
CASSFRTNPGELFF
TGCGCCAGCAGCTTCCGGACTAATCCCGGGGAGCTGTTTTTT
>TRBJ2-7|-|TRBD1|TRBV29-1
CSVEFGTGDHEQYF
TGCAGCGTTGAGTTCGGGACAGGGGATCACGAGCAGTACTTC
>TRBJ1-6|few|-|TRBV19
CASGAAYNSPLHF
TGTGCTTCAGGGGCGGCCTATAATTCACCCCTCCACTTT
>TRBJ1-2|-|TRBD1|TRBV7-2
CASSSYRQGMRDF
TGTGCCAGCAGCTCCTATAGACAGGGTATGAGGGACTTC
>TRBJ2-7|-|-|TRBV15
CATSRDMASYEQYF
TGTGCCACCAGCAGAGATATGGCAAGCTACGAGCAGTACTTC
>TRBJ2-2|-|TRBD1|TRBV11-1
CASSVYRGSDTGELFF
TGTGCCAGCAGCGTATACAGGGGTAGCGACACCGGGGAGCTGTTTTTT
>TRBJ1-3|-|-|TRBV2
CASGGSSGNTIYF
TGTGCCAGCGGGGGGTCGAGTGGAAACACCATATATTTT
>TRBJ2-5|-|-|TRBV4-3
CASSQDAAGLEETQYF
TGCGCCAGCAGCCAAGATGCGGCGGGGTTAGAGGAGACCCAGTACTTC
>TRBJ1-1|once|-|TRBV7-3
CASSLEGGGEAFF
TGTGCCAGCAGCTTAGAGGGGGGGGGTGAAGCTTTCTTT
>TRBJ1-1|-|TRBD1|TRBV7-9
CASSSTGTLEAFF
TGTGCCAGCAGCTCGACAGGGACCCTTGAAGCTTTCTTT
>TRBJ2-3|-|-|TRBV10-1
CASSESRGSWAQYF
TGCGCCAGCAGTGAGTCGAGAGGGAGTTGGGCGCAGTATTTT
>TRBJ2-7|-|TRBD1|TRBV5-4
CASSFGRDSSYEQYF
TGTGCCAGCAGCTTTGGCCGGGACAGTTCCTACGAGCAGTACTTC
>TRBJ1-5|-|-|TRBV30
CAWSVGGATNQPQHF
TGTGCCTGGAGTGTTGGGGGGGCGACCAATCAGCCCCAGCATTTT
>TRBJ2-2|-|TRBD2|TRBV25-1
CASSGTSGGHPSGELFF
TGTGCCAGCAGTGGGACTAGCGGGGGCCATCCGTCCGGGGAGCTGTTTTTT
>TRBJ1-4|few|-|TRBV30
CAHGVSPVGKLFF
TGTGCCCACGGGGTAAGCCCGGTTGGAAAACTGTTTTTT
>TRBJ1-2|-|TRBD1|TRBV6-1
CASSDLGQGGYGYTF
TGTGCCAGCAGTGACCTAGGACAGGGCGGCTATGGCTACACCTTC
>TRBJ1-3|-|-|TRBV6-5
CASSPLGGSGNTIYF
TGTGCCAGCAGTCCCCTGGGGGGATCTGGAAACACCATATATTTT
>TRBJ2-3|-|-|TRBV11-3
CASSLHTDTQYF
TGTGCCAGCAGCTTACACACAGATACGCAGTATTTT
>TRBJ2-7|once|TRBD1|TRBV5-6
CASSWTGDSYEQYF
TGTGCCAGCAGCTGGACAGGGGACTCCTACGAGCAGTACTTC
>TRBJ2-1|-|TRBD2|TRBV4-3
CASSQVTSGGADEQFF
TGCGCCAGCAGCCAAGTGACTAGCGGGGGGGCCGATGAGCAGTTCTTC
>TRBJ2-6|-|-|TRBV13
CASSPRVAGANVLTF
TGTGCCAGCAGCCCCCGGGTTGCTGGGGCCAACGTCCTGACTTTC
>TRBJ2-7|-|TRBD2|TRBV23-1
CASSQSKSPTLWGLAGNEQYF
TGCGCCAGCAGTCAATCGAAGAGCCCGACATTGTGGGGACTAGCGGGGAACGAGCAGTACTTC